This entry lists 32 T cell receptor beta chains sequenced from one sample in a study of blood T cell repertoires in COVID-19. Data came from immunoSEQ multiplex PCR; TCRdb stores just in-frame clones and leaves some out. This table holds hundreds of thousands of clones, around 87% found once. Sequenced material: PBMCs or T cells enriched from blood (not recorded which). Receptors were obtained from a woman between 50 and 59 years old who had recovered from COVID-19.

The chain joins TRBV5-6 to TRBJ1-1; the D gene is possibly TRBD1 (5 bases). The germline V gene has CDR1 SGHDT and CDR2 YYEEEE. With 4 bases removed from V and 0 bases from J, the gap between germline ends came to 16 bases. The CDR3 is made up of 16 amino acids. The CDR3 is CASSLYHRIMNTEAFF. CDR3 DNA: TGTGCCAGCAGCCTTTATCACAGGATAATGAACACTGAAGCTTTCTTT.

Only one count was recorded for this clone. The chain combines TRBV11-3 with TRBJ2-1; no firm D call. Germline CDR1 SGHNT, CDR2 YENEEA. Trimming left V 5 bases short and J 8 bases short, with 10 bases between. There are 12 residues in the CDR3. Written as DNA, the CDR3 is TGTGCCAGCAGCCGCGGCGCCCATGAGCAGTTCTTC. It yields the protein CASSRGAHEQFF.

Here the CDR3 reads CASSQTVTGELFF. The CDR3 bases are TGTGCCAGCAGTCAGACAGTCACCGGGGAGCTGTTTTTT. The chain is built from TRBV3-1 (or the pseudogene TRBV3-2) and TRBJ2-2; D is perhaps TRBD1 (5 bases). This CDR3 region has 13 residues. CDR1 LGHDT and CDR2 YNNKEL come from the germline V gene (reference sequence). V gave up 6 bases and J gave up 4 bases, with 9 bases separating them.

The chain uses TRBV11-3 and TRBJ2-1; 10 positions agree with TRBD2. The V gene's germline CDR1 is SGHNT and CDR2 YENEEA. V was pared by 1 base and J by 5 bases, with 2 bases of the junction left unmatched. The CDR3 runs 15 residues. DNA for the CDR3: TGTGCCAGCAGCTTAGGACTAGCGGGCAACAATGAGCAGTTCTTC. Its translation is CASSLGLAGNNEQFF.

CDR3 loop: CASSSRDRAGIQYF. As DNA, the CDR3 is TGTGCCAGCAGTTCCAGGGACAGGGCGGGCATTCAGTACTTC. The V call is TRBV27, the J call TRBJ2-4, with 9 bases identical to TRBD1. The V segment lost 4 bases and the J segment 9 bases; nucleotides outside the gene matches: 7. The CDR3 length is 14 residues. The germline CDR1 and CDR2 sequences are MNHEY and SMNVEV (reference sequence).

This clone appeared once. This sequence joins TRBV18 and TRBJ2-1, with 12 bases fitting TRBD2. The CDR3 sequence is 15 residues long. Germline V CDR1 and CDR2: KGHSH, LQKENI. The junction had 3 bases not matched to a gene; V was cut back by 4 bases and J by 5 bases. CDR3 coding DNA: TGTGCCAGCTCACGGCGGACTAGCGGGAACAATGAGCAGTTCTTC. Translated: CASSRRTSGNNEQFF. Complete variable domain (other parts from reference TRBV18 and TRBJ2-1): NAGVMQNPRHLVRRRGQEARLRCSPMKGHSHVYWYRQLPEEGLKFMVYLQKENIIDESGMPKERFSAEFPKEGPSILRIQQVVRGDSAAYFCASSRRTSGNNEQFFGPGTRLTVL.

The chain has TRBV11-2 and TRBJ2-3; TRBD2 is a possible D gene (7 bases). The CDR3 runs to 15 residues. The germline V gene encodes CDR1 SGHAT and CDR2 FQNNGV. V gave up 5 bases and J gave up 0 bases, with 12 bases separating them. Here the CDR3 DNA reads TGTGCCAGCAGCCTACGGGGGGCCAGCACAGATACGCAGTATTTT. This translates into CASSLRGASTDTQYF.

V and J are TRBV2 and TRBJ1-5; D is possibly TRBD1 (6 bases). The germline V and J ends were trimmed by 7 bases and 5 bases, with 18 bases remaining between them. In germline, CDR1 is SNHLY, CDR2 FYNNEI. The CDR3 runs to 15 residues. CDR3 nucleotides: TGTGCCAGCACCAGGGACATGCTAGGGGATCAGCCCCAGCATTTT. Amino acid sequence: CASTRDMLGDQPQHF.

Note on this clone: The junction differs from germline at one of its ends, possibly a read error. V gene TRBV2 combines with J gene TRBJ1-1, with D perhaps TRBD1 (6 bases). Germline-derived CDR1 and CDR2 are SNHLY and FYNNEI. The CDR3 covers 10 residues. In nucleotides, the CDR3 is TGTGCCAGCAGTGAACGACAGGAACCATTT. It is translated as CASSERQEPF.

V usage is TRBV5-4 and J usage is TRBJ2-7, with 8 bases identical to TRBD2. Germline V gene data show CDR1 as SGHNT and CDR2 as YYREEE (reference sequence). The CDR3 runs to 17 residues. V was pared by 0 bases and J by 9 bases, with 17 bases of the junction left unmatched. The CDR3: CASSLGASGWGVTVQYF. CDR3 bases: TGTGCCAGCAGCTTGGGCGCTAGCGGGTGGGGTGTTACTGTGCAGTACTTC.

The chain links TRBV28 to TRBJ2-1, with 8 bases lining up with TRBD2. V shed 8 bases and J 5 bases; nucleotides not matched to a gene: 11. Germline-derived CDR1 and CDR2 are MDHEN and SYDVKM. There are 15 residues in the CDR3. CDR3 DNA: TGTGCCAGCCAAGCGGGAGCGGGCTTCGACAATGAGCAGTTCTTC. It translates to CASQAGAGFDNEQFF.

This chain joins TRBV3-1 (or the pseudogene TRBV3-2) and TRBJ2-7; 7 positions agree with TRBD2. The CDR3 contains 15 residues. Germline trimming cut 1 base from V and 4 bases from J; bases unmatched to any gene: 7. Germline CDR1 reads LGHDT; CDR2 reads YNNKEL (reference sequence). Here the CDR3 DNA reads TGTGCCAGCAGCCAAGTCCCAGCGGGGAGATACGAGCAGTACTTC. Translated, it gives CASSQVPAGRYEQYF.

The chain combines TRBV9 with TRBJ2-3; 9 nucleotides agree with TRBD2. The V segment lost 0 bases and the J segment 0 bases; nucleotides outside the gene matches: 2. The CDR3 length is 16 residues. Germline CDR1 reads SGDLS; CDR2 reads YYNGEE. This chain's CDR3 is CASSVGRGGSTDTQYF. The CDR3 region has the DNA TGTGCCAGCAGCGTAGGGCGGGGGGGTAGCACAGATACGCAGTATTTT. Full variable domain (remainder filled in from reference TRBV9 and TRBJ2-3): DSGVTQTPKHLITATGQRVTLRCSPRSGDLSVYWYQQSLDQGLQFLIQYYNGEERAKGNILERFSAQQFPDLHSELNLSSLELGDSALYFCASSVGRGGSTDTQYFGPGTRLTVL.

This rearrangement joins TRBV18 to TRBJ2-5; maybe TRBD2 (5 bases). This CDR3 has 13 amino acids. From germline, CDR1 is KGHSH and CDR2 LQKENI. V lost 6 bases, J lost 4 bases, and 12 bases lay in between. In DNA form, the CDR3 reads TGTGCCAGCTCCCCGCCGGGGAGAGAGACCCAGTACTTC. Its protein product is CASSPPGRETQYF.

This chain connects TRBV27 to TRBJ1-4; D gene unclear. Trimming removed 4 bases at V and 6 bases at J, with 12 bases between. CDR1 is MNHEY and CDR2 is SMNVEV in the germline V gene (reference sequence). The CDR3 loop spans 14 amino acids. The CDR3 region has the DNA TGTGCCAGCAGTTCCCGGGTCTCTTATGAAAAACTGTTTTTT. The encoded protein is CASSSRVSYEKLFF.

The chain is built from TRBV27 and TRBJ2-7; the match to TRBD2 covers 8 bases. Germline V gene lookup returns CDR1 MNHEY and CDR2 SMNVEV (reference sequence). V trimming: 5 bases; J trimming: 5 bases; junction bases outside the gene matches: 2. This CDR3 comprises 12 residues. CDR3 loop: CASSREGDEQYF. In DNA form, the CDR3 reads TGTGCCAGCAGTCGGGAGGGGGACGAGCAGTACTTC.

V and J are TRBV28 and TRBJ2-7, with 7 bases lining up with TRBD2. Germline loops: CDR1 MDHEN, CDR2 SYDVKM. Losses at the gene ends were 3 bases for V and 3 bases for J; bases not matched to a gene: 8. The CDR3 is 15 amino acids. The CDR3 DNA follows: TGTGCCAGCAGTTTTACTCGCGGGAGCAGCTACGAGCAGTACTTC. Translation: CASSFTRGSSYEQYF.

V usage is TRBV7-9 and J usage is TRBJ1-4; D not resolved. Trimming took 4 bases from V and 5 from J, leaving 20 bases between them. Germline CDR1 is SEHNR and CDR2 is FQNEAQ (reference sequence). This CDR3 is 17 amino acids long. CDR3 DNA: TGTGCCAGCAGCTCCGGAGTAACGGCCATACGCAATGAAAAACTGTTTTTT. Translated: CASSSGVTAIRNEKLFF.

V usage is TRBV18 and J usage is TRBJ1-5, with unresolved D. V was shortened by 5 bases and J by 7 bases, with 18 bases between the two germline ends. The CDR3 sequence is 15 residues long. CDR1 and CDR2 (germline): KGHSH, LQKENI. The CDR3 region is CASSAAGEADQPQHF. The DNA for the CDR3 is TGTGCCAGCTCAGCTGCCGGGGAAGCCGACCAGCCCCAGCATTTT.

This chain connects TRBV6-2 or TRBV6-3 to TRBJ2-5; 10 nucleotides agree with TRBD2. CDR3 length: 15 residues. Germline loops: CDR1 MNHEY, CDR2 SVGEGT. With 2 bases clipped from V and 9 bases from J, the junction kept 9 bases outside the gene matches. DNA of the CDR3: TGTGCCAGCAGTTACAAGGGGACTAGCGTGGAGGCCCAGTACTTC. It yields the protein CASSYKGTSVEAQYF.

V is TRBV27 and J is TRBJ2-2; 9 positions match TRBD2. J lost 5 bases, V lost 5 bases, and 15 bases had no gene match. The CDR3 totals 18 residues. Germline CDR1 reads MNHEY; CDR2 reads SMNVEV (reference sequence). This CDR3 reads CASSPTAGGGRGTGELFF. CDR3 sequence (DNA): TGTGCCAGCAGTCCGACGGCGGGAGGGGGCCGGGGGACCGGGGAGCTGTTTTTT.

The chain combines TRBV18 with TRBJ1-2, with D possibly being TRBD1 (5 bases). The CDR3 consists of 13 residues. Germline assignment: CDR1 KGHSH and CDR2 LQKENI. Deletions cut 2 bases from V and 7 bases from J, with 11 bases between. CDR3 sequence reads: CASSPSSDTGYTF. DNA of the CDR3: TGTGCCAGCTCACCATCGTCGGACACTGGCTACACCTTC.

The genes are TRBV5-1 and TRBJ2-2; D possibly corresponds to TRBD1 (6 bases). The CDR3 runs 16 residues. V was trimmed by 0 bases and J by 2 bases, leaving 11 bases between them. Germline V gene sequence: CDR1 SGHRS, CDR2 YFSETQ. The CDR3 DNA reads TGCGCCAGCAGCTTGGCCGGACAGAGAAACACCGGGGAGCTGTTTTTT. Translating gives CASSLAGQRNTGELFF.

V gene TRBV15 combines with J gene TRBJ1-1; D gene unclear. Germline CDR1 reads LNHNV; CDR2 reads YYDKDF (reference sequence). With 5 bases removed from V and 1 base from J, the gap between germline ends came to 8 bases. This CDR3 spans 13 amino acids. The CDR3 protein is CATSLGRNTEAFF. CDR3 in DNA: TGTGCCACCAGCTTGGGGAGGAACACTGAAGCTTTCTTT.

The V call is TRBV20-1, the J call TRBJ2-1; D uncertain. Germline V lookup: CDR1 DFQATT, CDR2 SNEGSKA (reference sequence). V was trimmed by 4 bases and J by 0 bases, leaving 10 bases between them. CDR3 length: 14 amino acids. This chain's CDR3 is CSATDFSSYNEQFF. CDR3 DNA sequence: TGCAGTGCTACTGACTTTAGCTCCTACAATGAGCAGTTCTTC.

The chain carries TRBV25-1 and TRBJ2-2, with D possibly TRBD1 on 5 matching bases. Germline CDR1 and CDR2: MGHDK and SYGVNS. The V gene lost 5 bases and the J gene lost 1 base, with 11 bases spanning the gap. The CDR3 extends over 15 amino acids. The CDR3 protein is CASSPPGMNTGELFF. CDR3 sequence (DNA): TGTGCCAGCAGTCCACCAGGGATGAACACCGGGGAGCTGTTTTTT. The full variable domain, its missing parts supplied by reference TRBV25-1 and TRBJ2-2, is EADIYQTPRYLVIGTGKKITLECSQTMGHDKMYWYQQDPGMELHLIHYSYGVNSTEKGDLSSESTVSRIRTEHFPLTLESARPSHTSQYLCASSPPGMNTGELFFGEGSRLTVL.

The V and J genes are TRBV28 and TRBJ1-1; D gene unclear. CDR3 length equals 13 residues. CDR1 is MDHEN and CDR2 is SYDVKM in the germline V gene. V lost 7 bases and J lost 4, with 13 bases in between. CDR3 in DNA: TGTGCCAGCACCATTCGAGGTTTCACTGAAGCTTTCTTT. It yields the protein CASTIRGFTEAFF.

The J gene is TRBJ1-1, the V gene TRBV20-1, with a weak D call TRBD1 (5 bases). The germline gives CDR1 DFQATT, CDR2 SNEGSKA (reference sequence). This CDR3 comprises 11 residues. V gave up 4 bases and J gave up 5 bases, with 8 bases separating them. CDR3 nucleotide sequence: TGCAGTGCTATAAGGGGAACTGAAGCTTTCTTT. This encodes CSAIRGTEAFF.

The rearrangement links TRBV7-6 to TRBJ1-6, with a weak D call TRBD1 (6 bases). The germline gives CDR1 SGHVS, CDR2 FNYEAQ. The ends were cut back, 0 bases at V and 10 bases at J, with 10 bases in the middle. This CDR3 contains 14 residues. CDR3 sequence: CASSLAQGPSPLHF. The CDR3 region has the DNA TGTGCCAGCAGCTTAGCACAGGGACCCTCACCCCTCCACTTT.

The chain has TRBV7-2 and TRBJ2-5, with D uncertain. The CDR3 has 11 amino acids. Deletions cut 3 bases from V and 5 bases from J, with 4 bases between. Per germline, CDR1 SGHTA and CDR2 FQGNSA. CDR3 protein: CASSFMETQYF. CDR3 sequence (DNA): TGTGCCAGCAGCTTCATGGAGACCCAGTACTTC.

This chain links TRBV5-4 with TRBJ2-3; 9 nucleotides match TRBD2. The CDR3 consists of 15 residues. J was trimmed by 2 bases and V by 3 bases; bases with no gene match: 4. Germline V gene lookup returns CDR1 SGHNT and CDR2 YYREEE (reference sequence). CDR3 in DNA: TGTGCCAGCAGCTACTTAGCGGGAGCCACAGATACGCAGTATTTT. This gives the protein CASSYLAGATDTQYF.

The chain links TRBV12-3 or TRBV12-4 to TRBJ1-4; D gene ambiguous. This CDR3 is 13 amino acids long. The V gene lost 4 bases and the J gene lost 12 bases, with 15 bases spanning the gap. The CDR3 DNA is TGTGCCAGCAGTTCTATAGCCGTGAGGGAACTGTTTTTT. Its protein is CASSSIAVRELFF.